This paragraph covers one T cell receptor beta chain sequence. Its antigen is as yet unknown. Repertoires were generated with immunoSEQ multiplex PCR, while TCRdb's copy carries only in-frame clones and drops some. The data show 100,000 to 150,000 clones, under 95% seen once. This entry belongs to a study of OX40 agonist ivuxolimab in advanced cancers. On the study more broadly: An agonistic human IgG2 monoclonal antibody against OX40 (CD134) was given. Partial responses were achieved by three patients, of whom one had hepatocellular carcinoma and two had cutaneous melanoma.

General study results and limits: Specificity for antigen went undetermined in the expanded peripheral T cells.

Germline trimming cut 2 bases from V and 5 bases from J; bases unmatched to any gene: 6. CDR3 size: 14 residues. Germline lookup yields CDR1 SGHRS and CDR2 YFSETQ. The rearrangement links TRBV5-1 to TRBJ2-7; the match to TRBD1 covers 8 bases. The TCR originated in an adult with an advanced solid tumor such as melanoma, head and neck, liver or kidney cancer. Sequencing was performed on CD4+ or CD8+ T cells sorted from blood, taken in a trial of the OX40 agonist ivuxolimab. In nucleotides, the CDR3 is TGCGCCAGCAGCTTTGAGCAGGGGGCAAACGAGCAGTACTTC. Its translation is CASSFEQGANEQYF.